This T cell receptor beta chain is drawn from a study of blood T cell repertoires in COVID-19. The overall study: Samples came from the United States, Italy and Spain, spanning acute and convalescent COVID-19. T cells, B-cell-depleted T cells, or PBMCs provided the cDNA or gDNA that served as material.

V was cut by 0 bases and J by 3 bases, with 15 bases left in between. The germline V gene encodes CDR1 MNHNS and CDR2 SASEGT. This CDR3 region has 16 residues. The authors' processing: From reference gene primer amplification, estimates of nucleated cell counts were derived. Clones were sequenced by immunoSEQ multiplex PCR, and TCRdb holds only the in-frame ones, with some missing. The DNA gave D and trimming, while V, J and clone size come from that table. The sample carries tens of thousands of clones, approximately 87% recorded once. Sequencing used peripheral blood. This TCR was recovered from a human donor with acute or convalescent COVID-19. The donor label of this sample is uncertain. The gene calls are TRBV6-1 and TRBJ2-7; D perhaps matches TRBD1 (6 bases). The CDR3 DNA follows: TGTGCCAGCAGTGAAGCTTCCGCAGGGGCAAACTACGAGCAGTACTTC. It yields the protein CASSEASAGANYEQYF.